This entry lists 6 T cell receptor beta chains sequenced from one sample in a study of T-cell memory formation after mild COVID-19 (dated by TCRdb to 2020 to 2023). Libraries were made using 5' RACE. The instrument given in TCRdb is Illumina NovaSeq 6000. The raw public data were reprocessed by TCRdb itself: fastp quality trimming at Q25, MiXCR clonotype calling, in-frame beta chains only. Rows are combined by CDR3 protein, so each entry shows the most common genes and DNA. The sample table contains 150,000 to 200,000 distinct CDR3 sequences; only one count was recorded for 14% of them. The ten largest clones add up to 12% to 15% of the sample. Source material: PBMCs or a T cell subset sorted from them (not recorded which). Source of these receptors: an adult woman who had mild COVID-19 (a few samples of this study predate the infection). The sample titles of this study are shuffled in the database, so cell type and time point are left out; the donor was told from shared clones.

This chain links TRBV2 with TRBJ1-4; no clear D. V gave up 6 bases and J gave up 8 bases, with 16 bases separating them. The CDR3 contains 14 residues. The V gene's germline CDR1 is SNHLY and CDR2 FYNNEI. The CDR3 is CASSRGSWEEKLFF. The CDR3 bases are TGTGCCAGCAGCCGAGGCTCGTGGGAAGAAAAACTGTTTTTT.

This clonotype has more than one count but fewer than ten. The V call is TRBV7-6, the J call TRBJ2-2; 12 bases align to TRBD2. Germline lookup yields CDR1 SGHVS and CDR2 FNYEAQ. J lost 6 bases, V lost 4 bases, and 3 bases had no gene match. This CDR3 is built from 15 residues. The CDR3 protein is CASSSRLAGAGELFF. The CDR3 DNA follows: TGTGCCAGCAGCTCTCGACTAGCGGGAGCCGGGGAGCTGTTTTTT.

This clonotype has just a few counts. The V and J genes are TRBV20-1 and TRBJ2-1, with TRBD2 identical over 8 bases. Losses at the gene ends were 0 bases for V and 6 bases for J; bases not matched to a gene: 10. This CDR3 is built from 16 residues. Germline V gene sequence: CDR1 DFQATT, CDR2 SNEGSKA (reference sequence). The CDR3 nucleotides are TGCAGTGCTAGAGATCTTAACGGGGGGGAAACCAATGAGCAGTTCTTC. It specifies CSARDLNGGETNEQFF.

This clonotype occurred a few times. Here the CDR3 reads CSVGLAGGPFYNEQFF. CDR3 coding DNA: TGCAGCGTTGGTTTAGCGGGAGGCCCATTCTACAATGAGCAGTTCTTC. The genes are TRBV29-1 and TRBJ2-1; 10 nucleotides align to TRBD2. J was trimmed by 3 bases and V by 4 bases; bases with no gene match: 9. The germline V gene has CDR1 SQVTM and CDR2 ANQGSEA. CDR3 length equals 16 residues.

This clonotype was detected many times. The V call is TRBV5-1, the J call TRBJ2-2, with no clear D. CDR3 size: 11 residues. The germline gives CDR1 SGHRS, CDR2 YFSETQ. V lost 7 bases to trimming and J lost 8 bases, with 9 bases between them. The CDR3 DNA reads TGCGCCAGCGGGCGTGCGGGGGAGCTGTTTTTT. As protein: CASGRAGELFF.

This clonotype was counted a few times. The CDR3 protein is CASSEVQESYEQYF. DNA for the CDR3: TGTGCCAGCAGTGAAGTACAGGAGTCCTACGAGCAGTACTTC. The chain combines TRBV25-1 with TRBJ2-7; TRBD1 might be the D (5 bases). Trimming pared 2 bases from V and 1 base from J, leaving 9 bases between. Germline lookup yields CDR1 MGHDK and CDR2 SYGVNS. The CDR3 sequence is 14 residues long.